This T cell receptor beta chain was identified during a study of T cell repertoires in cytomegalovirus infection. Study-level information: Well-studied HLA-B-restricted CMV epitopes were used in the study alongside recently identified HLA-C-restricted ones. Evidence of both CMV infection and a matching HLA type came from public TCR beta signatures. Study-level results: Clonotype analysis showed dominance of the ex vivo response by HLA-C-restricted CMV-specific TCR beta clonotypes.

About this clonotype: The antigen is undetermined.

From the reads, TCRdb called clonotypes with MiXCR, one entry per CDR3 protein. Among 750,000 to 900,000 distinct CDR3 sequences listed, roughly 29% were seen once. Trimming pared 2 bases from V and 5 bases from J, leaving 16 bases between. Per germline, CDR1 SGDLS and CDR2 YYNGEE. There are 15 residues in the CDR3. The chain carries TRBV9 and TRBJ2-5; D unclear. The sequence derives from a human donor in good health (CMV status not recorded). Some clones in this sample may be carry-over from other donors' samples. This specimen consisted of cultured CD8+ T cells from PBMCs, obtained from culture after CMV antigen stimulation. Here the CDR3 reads CASSVGSAVTETQYF. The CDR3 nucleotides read TGTGCCAGCAGCGTGGGCTCTGCGGTTACGGAGACCCAGTACTTC.